This TCR beta chain was sequenced during a study of blood T cell repertoires in COVID-19. On the study more broadly: T cells, B-cell-depleted T cells, or PBMCs supplied cDNA or gDNA.

Per the study methods: Estimation of nucleated cell counts was performed using reference gene primer amplification. The repertoire was sequenced with immunoSEQ multiplex PCR; TCRdb's copy has only in-frame clones and lacks some. That table gives V, J and clone size, and the DNA gave D and trimming. Among 95,000 to 150,000 clones listed, about 86% were seen once. Germline CDR1 SNHLY, CDR2 FYNNEI. V gave up 2 bases and J gave up 3 bases, with 8 bases separating them. The CDR3 sequence is 13 residues long. J is TRBJ2-7 and V is TRBV2; D ambiguous. This sequence originates from a woman aged 50 to 60 with active or convalescent COVID-19. Sequencing used peripheral blood. The CDR3 nucleotides read TGTGCCAGCAGTGAACTAGAAGTCTACGAGCAGTACTTC. It yields the protein CASSELEVYEQYF.